This T cell receptor (beta chain) originates from a study of blood T cell repertoires in COVID-19. Germline CDR1 reads MNHEY; CDR2 reads SMNVEV (reference sequence). After removal of 2 bases from V and 6 bases from J, the junction contained 3 bases not matched to a gene. The CDR3 sequence is 14 residues long. Generated by immunoSEQ multiplex PCR, the TCRdb table keeps only in-frame clones and is missing some. The table records 150,000 or so clones, around 83% of them present only once. This TCR derives from a man aged 18 to 29 with acute or convalescent COVID-19. The rearrangement joins TRBV27 to TRBJ2-7; TRBD2 matches at 11 bases. The sequenced material came from peripheral blood. CDR3 in amino acids: CASSLVAGGIEQYV. The CDR3 nucleotides read TGTGCCAGCAGTTTAGTAGCGGGGGGGATCGAGCAGTACGTC.